The 22 T cell receptor beta chains below were found in one sample sequenced in a study of shared clonotypes between healthy human individuals (TCRdb year 2020). Library creation used the immunoSEQ multiplex PCR assay. TCRdb carries this immuneACCESS record with in-frame sequences only. Its versions omit some clonotypes, under half of them owing to an unresolved V gene in the studies checked, with the rest unexplained. This sample comprises about 960,000 clones, 76% of them detected only once. The ten largest clones represent approximately 1.5% of the sample. What was sequenced was memory CD4+ T cells sorted from blood. What this sample's cell subset or site label stands for: CD45RA-negative fraction. The receptor set was obtained from a young man in good health.

The gene calls are TRBV7-2 and TRBJ2-3; TRBD2 is a possible D gene (5 bases). Trimming cost V 5 bases and J 4 bases, with 16 bases left between them. CDR1 is SGHTA and CDR2 is FQGNSA in the germline V gene. The CDR3 has 15 residues. The CDR3 is CASSPAGSAADTQYF. CDR3 bases: TGTGCCAGCAGCCCCGCGGGCTCAGCGGCAGATACGCAGTATTTT.

The chain uses TRBV6-1 and TRBJ1-2, with 8 bases aligning to TRBD1. The germline gives CDR1 MNHNS, CDR2 SASEGT. The CDR3 has 15 amino acids. Losses at the gene ends were 2 bases for V and 4 bases for J; bases not matched to a gene: 6. The CDR3 nucleotides read TGTGCCAGCAGTGAATACCCCGGGACAGGCTATGGCTACACCTTC. Protein: CASSEYPGTGYGYTF.

A few counts support this clone. The J gene is TRBJ2-2, the V gene TRBV6-6; possibly TRBD1 or TRBD2 for D (6 bases each). The CDR3 spans 14 residues. Trimming took off 4 bases at V and 3 bases at J, with 9 bases between the two ends. CDR1 is MNHNY and CDR2 is SVGAGI in the germline V gene (reference sequence). The DNA of the CDR3 is TGTGCCAGCAGTTTTAGGGGGGACACCGGGGAGCTGTTTTTT. Encoded protein: CASSFRGDTGELFF.

In this sample, this clone turned up once. The chain joins TRBV18 to TRBJ2-1; no definite D call. Germline values: CDR1 KGHSH, CDR2 LQKENI. V gave up 0 bases and J gave up 0 bases, with 6 bases separating them. The CDR3 extends over 15 amino acids. CDR3 coding DNA: TGTGCCAGCTCACCACCTATCGGCTCCTACAATGAGCAGTTCTTC. Its translation is CASSPPIGSYNEQFF.

This clone has more than one count but fewer than ten. This sample also contains other DNA sequences that code for the same CDR3. The V gene is TRBV28, the J gene TRBJ2-1; D not resolved. The CDR3 is 12 residues long. Trimming shortened V by 7 bases and J by 8 bases, and 12 bases separated the two germline ends. In germline, CDR1 is MDHEN, CDR2 SYDVKM. CDR3 sequence reads: CASTTRWDEQFF. The CDR3 DNA reads as TGTGCCAGCACTACCCGGTGGGATGAGCAGTTCTTC.

This clone was picked up many times. This sequence joins TRBV6-6 and TRBJ1-2, with a tentative D call TRBD1 (6 bases). The CDR3 totals 14 residues. CDR1 and CDR2 (germline): MNHNY, SVGAGI (reference sequence). Trimming cost V 6 bases and J 6 bases, with 17 bases left between them. CDR3 amino acids: CASSARLGADGYTF. CDR3 nucleotides: TGTGCCAGCAGCGCCCGTTTGGGGGCGGATGGCTACACCTTC.

The chain employs TRBV10-3 and TRBJ1-2; D gene ambiguous. The ends were cut back, 0 bases at V and 3 bases at J, with 5 bases in the middle. The CDR3 extends over 13 amino acids. Germline V gives CDR1 ENHRY, CDR2 SYGVKD. Here the CDR3 reads CAISESLDYGYTF. The CDR3 nucleotides are TGTGCCATCAGTGAGTCGTTAGACTATGGCTACACCTTC.

On this clone itself: At one boundary the junction diverges from the germline segment, which might be a read error. This chain links TRBV10-3 with TRBJ1-1, with 7 positions matching TRBD1. The CDR3 has 13 amino acids. Germline CDR1 is ENHRY and CDR2 is SYGVKD. This CDR3 reads CAISEVEGQERLF. In nucleotides, the CDR3 is TGTGCCATCAGTGAGGTGGAAGGACAGGAACGGCTCTTT.

About this clone itself: The same CDR3 also results from other DNA sequences found in this sample. The chain recombines TRBV7-9 with TRBJ1-4; 10 positions match TRBD1. Germline lookup yields CDR1 SEHNR and CDR2 FQNEAQ (reference sequence). The CDR3 has 16 residues. The junction had 1 base not matched to a gene; V was cut back by 3 bases and J by 0 bases. CDR3 DNA sequence: TGTGCCAGCAGCTTGGACAGGGGGTCAACTAATGAAAAACTGTTTTTT. As protein: CASSLDRGSTNEKLFF.

This clone was counted between two and nine times. The chain combines TRBV10-2 with TRBJ2-7; 10 nucleotides align to TRBD2. The CDR3 length is 15 residues. V trimming: 4 bases; J trimming: 1 base; junction bases outside the gene matches: 4. Germline CDR1 is WSHSY and CDR2 is SAAADI. CDR3 nucleotide sequence: TGCGCCAGCAGTGGTTTGACTAGCGGGTCCTACGAGCAGTACTTC. This encodes CASSGLTSGSYEQYF.

J is TRBJ2-2 and V is TRBV10-3; D uncertain. V was pared by 11 bases and J by 7 bases, with 17 bases between. The germline CDR1 and CDR2 sequences are ENHRY and SYGVKD. This CDR3 comprises 13 residues. The CDR3 nucleotides read TGTGCCTTATCCCCCGCGATGGGCGGGGAGCTGTTTTTT. Translated, it gives CALSPAMGGELFF.

The chain is built from TRBV7-6 and TRBJ2-2; D call uncertain. Germline V gives CDR1 SGHVS, CDR2 FNYEAQ. The CDR3 is made up of 12 amino acids. V shed 3 bases and J shed 9 bases, with 8 bases lying between them. CDR3: CASSLQVRELFF. Written as DNA, the CDR3 is TGTGCCAGCAGCTTGCAGGTCCGGGAGCTGTTTTTT.

The CDR3 coding sequence is TGTGCCAGCAACTTACAGGGGTCCTCCTACGAGCAGTACTTC. Amino acid sequence: CASNLQGSSYEQYF. V usage is TRBV6-1 and J usage is TRBJ2-7, with 7 nucleotides matching TRBD1. The junction had 6 bases not matched to a gene; V was cut back by 7 bases and J by 0 bases. The germline V gene has CDR1 MNHNS and CDR2 SASEGT. The CDR3 runs to 14 residues.

The chain carries TRBV7-9 and TRBJ1-6; the match to TRBD1 covers 11 bases. The CDR3 is 16 amino acids. Germline trimming cut 5 bases from V and 2 bases from J; bases unmatched to any gene: 2. Germline lookup yields CDR1 SEHNR and CDR2 FQNEAQ (reference sequence). CDR3 region: CASSRTGGTYNSPLHF. CDR3 nucleotides: TGTGCCAGCAGCCGGACAGGGGGCACCTATAATTCACCCCTCCACTTT.

The CDR3 loop is CASSLLGTSGINEQFF. CDR3 in DNA: TGTGCCAGCAGCTTACTCGGGACTAGCGGGATTAATGAGCAGTTCTTC. V usage is TRBV7-2 and J usage is TRBJ2-1; TRBD2 matches 13 bases. Per germline, CDR1 SGHTA and CDR2 FQGNSA. CDR3 length equals 16 residues. V lost 2 bases and J lost 7; bases outside the gene matches: 5.

In this sample, this clone turned up once. This rearrangement joins TRBV7-2 to TRBJ1-2; no reliable D call. V lost 0 bases, J lost 4 bases, and 12 bases lay in between. Germline V gives CDR1 SGHTA, CDR2 FQGNSA. This CDR3 is 15 amino acids long. CDR3 residues: CASSLANGLTYGYTF. CDR3 coding DNA: TGTGCCAGCAGCTTAGCGAATGGCCTAACCTATGGCTACACCTTC.

The gene calls are TRBV28 and TRBJ2-6; D not certain. In germline, CDR1 is MDHEN, CDR2 SYDVKM. Trimming removed 2 bases from V and 2 bases from J, with 7 bases in between. This CDR3 spans 15 amino acids. The CDR3 sequence is CASSLMMTGANVLTF. In DNA form, the CDR3 reads TGTGCCAGCAGTTTAATGATGACTGGGGCCAACGTCCTGACTTTC.

V is TRBV4-1 and J is TRBJ2-5, with D unclear. This CDR3 has 15 residues. Germline CDR1 and CDR2: MGHRA and YSYEKL. With 2 bases removed from V and 3 bases from J, the gap between germline ends came to 13 bases. The CDR3 nucleotides are TGCGCCAGCAGCCAATTTCAGCGTAGGGAAGAGACCCAGTACTTC. It encodes CASSQFQRREETQYF.

The chain is built from TRBV11-3 and TRBJ2-1, with a possible D match to TRBD2 (5 bases). V lost 5 bases to trimming and J lost 2 bases, with 13 bases between them. This CDR3 contains 15 residues. The germline V gene has CDR1 SGHNT and CDR2 YENEEA. The CDR3 reads CASSPGRGAYNEQFF. CDR3 coding DNA: TGTGCCAGCAGCCCCGGACGGGGAGCCTACAATGAGCAGTTCTTC.

With respect to this clone: The identical CDR3 is also encoded by other nucleotide sequences in the sample. The chain employs TRBV5-1 and TRBJ2-3; D ambiguous. Per germline, CDR1 SGHRS and CDR2 YFSETQ. CDR3 length equals 15 residues. V lost 0 bases to trimming and J lost 0 bases, with 8 bases between them. CDR3 in amino acids: CASSLASGSTDTQYF. DNA for the CDR3: TGCGCCAGCAGCTTGGCTTCTGGGAGCACAGATACGCAGTATTTT.

The chain couples TRBV2 to TRBJ1-6; TRBD1 matches 8 bases. There are 19 residues in the CDR3. J lost 0 bases, V lost 2 bases, and 9 bases had no gene match. Germline V lookup: CDR1 SNHLY, CDR2 FYNNEI. CDR3 amino acids: CASSERGTGWSSYNSPLHF. The CDR3 DNA reads as TGTGCCAGCAGTGAAAGGGGGACAGGTTGGAGCTCCTATAATTCACCCCTCCACTTT.

This clone has just a few counts. The J gene is TRBJ1-1, the V gene TRBV19; D is undetermined. Germline V gives CDR1 LNHDA, CDR2 SQIVND (reference sequence). V was clipped by 5 bases and J by 11 bases, with 15 bases between them. The CDR3 runs to 12 residues. CDR3: CASSDGGRRAFF. Here the CDR3 DNA reads TGTGCCAGTAGTGACGGAGGAAGACGGGCTTTCTTT.